Here is one T cell receptor beta chain with its context. Antigen specificity is unknown. This sample is part of a study of OX40 agonist ivuxolimab in advanced cancers. Whole-study results and caveats: Partly responding patients at 0.1-3.0 mg/kg showed some of the smallest clonal expansion.

The CDR3 contains 16 residues. CDR1 is SGHRS, CDR2 YFSETQ, per germline. V lost 3 bases, J lost 5 bases, and 8 bases stayed unmatched. Assay used: immunoSEQ multiplex PCR; TCRdb lists only in-frame clones, some missing. This table holds 70,000 or so clones, about 89% found once. The clonotype comes from an adult with an advanced solid tumor such as melanoma, head and neck, liver or kidney cancer. The sample here was CD4+ or CD8+ T cells sorted from blood, taken in a trial of the OX40 agonist ivuxolimab. The rearrangement links TRBV5-1 to TRBJ2-2; 9 bases match TRBD2. The CDR3 nucleotides read TGCGCCAGCAGCTGGGGCGCTAGCGGGATGACCGGGGAGCTGTTTTTT. Protein sequence: CASSWGASGMTGELFF.